A single sample is the source of the 14 T cell receptor beta chains below, sequenced in a study of T cells in Graves' hyperthyroidism and ophthalmopathy. TCR beta CDR3 region amplification was performed from RNA transcripts. First-round RT-PCR with HTBI primers amplified the TCR CDR3 region. TCRdb passed the multiplex PCR reads through MiXCR, listing each CDR3 protein once. Among 550,000 to 800,000 distinct CDR3 sequences listed, 17% were seen once. The material sequenced was blood. These receptors were taken from a man aged 50-59 years with Graves' hyperthyroidism.

This clonotype was recorded many times. The chain carries TRBV28 and TRBJ2-7; TRBD2 is a possible D gene (5 bases). The CDR3 is made up of 14 amino acids. Germline V gene sequence: CDR1 MDHEN, CDR2 SYDVKM. Trimming pared 2 bases from V and 7 bases from J, leaving 15 bases between. In nucleotides, the CDR3 is TGTGCCAGCAGTTTAGACGTTACGGGGTCTGAGCAGTACTTC. Translated: CASSLDVTGSEQYF. The full variable domain, with the rest looked up from reference TRBV28 and TRBJ2-7, is DVKVTQSSRYLVKRTGEKVFLECVQDMDHENMFWYRQDPGLGLRLIYFSYDVKMKEKGDIPEGYSVSREKKERFSLILESASTNQTSMYLCASSLDVTGSEQYFGPGTRLTVT.

The chain recombines TRBV19 with TRBJ2-5; a possible D gene is TRBD1 (6 bases). The CDR3 has 13 amino acids. Germline CDR1 LNHDA, CDR2 SQIVND (reference sequence). V was trimmed by 2 bases and J by 5 bases, leaving 9 bases between them. Here the CDR3 reads CASSIQGSETQYF. DNA for the CDR3: TGTGCCAGTAGTATACAGGGGTCGGAGACCCAGTACTTC.

This clonotype was counted only a few times. V usage is TRBV4-1 and J usage is TRBJ2-1, with TRBD1 identical over 8 bases. Trimming cost V 4 bases and J 5 bases; bases outside gene matches: 16. CDR3 size: 18 residues. CDR1 is MGHRA and CDR2 is YSYEKL in the germline V gene. CDR3 in DNA: TGCGCCAGCAGCCGGGACAGGAATCTGGCTAGCCTGCACAATGAGCAGTTCTTC. Amino acid sequence: CASSRDRNLASLHNEQFF.

The rearrangement links TRBV12-3 or TRBV12-4 to TRBJ2-7, with 7 bases that match TRBD1. The CDR3 has 13 residues. V was clipped by 10 bases and J by 4 bases; unmatched bases: 10. This CDR3 reads CATIPGTVYEQYF. The CDR3 region has the DNA TGTGCCACAATACCCGGGACAGTATACGAGCAGTACTTC.

At least ten counts were recorded for this clonotype. The chain links TRBV4-1 to TRBJ2-5; 9 nucleotides agree with TRBD2. Germline V gene data show CDR1 as MGHRA and CDR2 as YSYEKL. V shed 2 bases, J shed 5 bases, and the junction held 12 bases outside the gene matches. The CDR3 is 17 amino acids. This chain's CDR3 is CASSQISGSWSSETQYF. CDR3 nucleotides: TGCGCCAGCAGCCAAATTAGCGGGAGCTGGAGTTCGGAGACCCAGTACTTC.

About this clonotype itself: This sequence may be a read error, since a much larger clone differs from it by one base. The chain couples TRBV24-1 to TRBJ2-1; 10 positions match TRBD2. Trimming took 2 bases from V and 8 from J; bases not matched to a gene: 8. The CDR3 consists of 16 residues. The germline V gene encodes CDR1 KGHDR and CDR2 SFDVKD. CDR3 nucleotide sequence: TGTGCCACCAGTGATTGGAGCGGGAGGGCCTCCGATGAGCAGTTCTTC. It yields the protein CATSDWSGRASDEQFF.

This clonotype was detected ten times or more. The J gene is TRBJ2-7, the V gene TRBV6-2 or TRBV6-3; 7 bases line up with TRBD2. Losses at the gene ends were 3 bases for V and 4 bases for J; bases not matched to a gene: 6. The CDR3 has 14 amino acids. Germline CDR1 reads MNHEY; CDR2 reads SVGEGT. DNA for the CDR3: TGTGCCAGCAGTTATGGGACTATCGTATACGAGCAGTACTTC. It translates to CASSYGTIVYEQYF.

This clonotype appeared many times. The J gene is TRBJ2-5, the V gene TRBV7-9; maybe TRBD1 (6 bases). Germline V lookup: CDR1 SEHNR, CDR2 FQNEAQ (reference sequence). Trimming shortened V by 5 bases and J by 2 bases, and 15 bases separated the two germline ends. The CDR3 covers 15 residues. The CDR3 here is CASSRGRGGQETQYF. The CDR3 DNA reads as TGTGCCAGCAGCCGGGGAAGAGGGGGTCAAGAGACCCAGTACTTC.

The sample holds many counts of this clonotype. This rearrangement joins TRBV2 to TRBJ2-3; D is uncertain. V was shortened by 3 bases and J by 2 bases, with 18 bases between the two germline ends. The CDR3 is 17 amino acids. Germline-derived CDR1 and CDR2 are SNHLY and FYNNEI. This CDR3 is CASSELRTVSYTDTQYF. DNA of the CDR3: TGTGCCAGCAGTGAGCTTAGGACGGTATCTTACACAGATACGCAGTATTTT.

This clonotype occurred many times. This chain joins TRBV24-1 and TRBJ1-2; 7 nucleotides match TRBD1. The CDR3 consists of 17 residues. V lost 4 bases to trimming and J lost 7 bases; unmatched junction nucleotides: 17. Germline V gene sequence: CDR1 KGHDR, CDR2 SFDVKD. The CDR3 nucleotides read TGTGCCACCAGTGAATGGACAGGTTCGCAATCGGAGAGTGGCTACACCTTC. Residues: CATSEWTGSQSESGYTF.

V and J are TRBV19 and TRBJ2-5; 9 bases are shared with TRBD2. The germline gives CDR1 LNHDA, CDR2 SQIVND (reference sequence). Trimming took 7 bases from V and 2 from J; bases not matched to a gene: 8. This CDR3 comprises 15 residues. The CDR3 region is CASKLASGTQETQYF. CDR3 nucleotides: TGTGCCAGTAAACTGGCTAGCGGGACTCAAGAGACCCAGTACTTC.

This clonotype was recorded many times. This rearrangement joins TRBV28 to TRBJ1-2; D perhaps matches TRBD1 (6 bases). The germline V gene has CDR1 MDHEN and CDR2 SYDVKM. The V and J ends lost 6 bases and 2 bases respectively, with 19 bases between them. There are 16 residues in the CDR3. In nucleotides, the CDR3 is TGTGCCAGCAGCCCACAGGGACTACATCAAAACTATGGCTACACCTTC. This sequence encodes CASSPQGLHQNYGYTF.

The sample holds many counts of this clonotype. The chain recombines TRBV7-3 with TRBJ2-5; possibly TRBD2 for D (5 bases). Trimming pared 1 base from V and 0 bases from J, leaving 15 bases between. The CDR3 runs 17 residues. The V gene's germline CDR1 is SGHTA and CDR2 FQGTGA. The CDR3 here is CASSLKPVLDYQETQYF. CDR3 nucleotides: TGTGCCAGCAGCTTAAAGCCAGTACTAGATTACCAAGAGACCCAGTACTTC.

This clonotype was observed many times. V is TRBV28 and J is TRBJ1-5; D is unresolved. The V end was cut by 3 bases, the J end by 2 bases, with 8 bases between. This CDR3 region has 14 residues. Germline V lookup: CDR1 MDHEN, CDR2 SYDVKM. The CDR3: CASSLEAGNQPQHF. For the CDR3, the DNA is TGTGCCAGCAGTTTGGAAGCGGGCAATCAGCCCCAGCATTTT.